This entry is about one T cell receptor (beta chain). Compared with germline, one end of the junction differs, possibly owing to a read error. CDR3 length: 15 amino acids. Germline V gene lookup returns CDR1 SGHRS and CDR2 YFSETQ. How the authors handled the data: Reference gene primer amplification yielded estimated nucleated cell counts. Clones were read by immunoSEQ multiplex PCR, and TCRdb kept only the in-frame ones, dropping some. V and J calls plus clone size are reproduced from that table; the DNA served to infer D and trimming. The sample has approximately 260,000 clones; approximately 91% are singletons. The data originate from a study of blood T cell repertoires in COVID-19. About the research overall: Acute and convalescent COVID-19 samples came from the United States, Italy and Spain. PBMCs, B-cell-depleted T cells, or T cells provided the cDNA or gDNA that made up the material.

The sequence derives from a man aged 45-65 years with acute or convalescent COVID-19. The specimen sequenced was peripheral blood. This chain joins TRBV5-1 and TRBJ1-6, with 9 bases lining up with TRBD1. The CDR3 spells CASSGDRAYNSPLHF. In DNA, the CDR3 is TGCGCCAGCAGCGGGGACAGGGCCTACAATTCACCCCTCCACTTT.